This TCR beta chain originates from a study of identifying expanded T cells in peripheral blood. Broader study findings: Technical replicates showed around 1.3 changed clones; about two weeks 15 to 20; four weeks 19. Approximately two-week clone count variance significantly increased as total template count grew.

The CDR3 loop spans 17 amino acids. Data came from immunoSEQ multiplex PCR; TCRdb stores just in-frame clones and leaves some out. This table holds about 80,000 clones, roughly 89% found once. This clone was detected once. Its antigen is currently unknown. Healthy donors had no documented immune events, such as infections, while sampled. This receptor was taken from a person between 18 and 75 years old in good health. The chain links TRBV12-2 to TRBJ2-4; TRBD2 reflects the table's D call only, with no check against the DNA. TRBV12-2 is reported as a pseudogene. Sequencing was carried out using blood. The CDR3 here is CASRLSGTGALRNIQYF. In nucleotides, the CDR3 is TGTGCAAGTCGCTTAAGCGGGACCGGGGCCCTCCGGAACATTCAGTACTTC.